The T cell receptor beta chain described here comes from a study of Graves' ophthalmopathy and Graves' hyperthyroidism. As the template, RNA transcripts were used to amplify TCR beta CDR3 regions. RT-PCR in the first round used HTBI primers; a second-round multiplex PCR followed. A single record per CDR3 protein comes from TCRdb applying MiXCR to the multiplex PCR reads. In the table there are 350,000 to 450,000 distinct CDR3 sequences, around a fifth of which are singletons. The length of the CDR3 is 15 residues. Germline V CDR1 and CDR2: SGHVS, FQNEAQ. Trimming took 4 bases from V and 4 from J; bases not matched to a gene: 8.

The sequenced material came from peripheral blood. The sequence was collected from a woman aged 18 to 35 with stable Graves' hyperthyroidism. The chain recombines TRBV7-8 with TRBJ2-7; 9 positions agree with TRBD1. The CDR3 protein is CASSSGQGEEYEQYF. The CDR3 DNA sequence: TGTGCCAGCAGCTCGGGACAGGGAGAGGAGTACGAGCAGTACTTC.